This T cell receptor (beta chain) stems from a study of human T cells and chemical hapten exposure. Findings and limits, study-wide: After DPC sensitization, TCRs above 1 in 1000 frequency showed no change.

Germline V gene data show CDR1 as SQVTM and CDR2 as ANQGSEA. The CDR3 sequence is 14 residues long. Trimming took 7 bases from V and 0 from J; bases not matched to a gene: 5. One entry per CDR3 protein results from TCRdb running MiXCR on the RACE reads. The table has approximately 260,000 distinct CDR3 sequences, around 9.3% seen once; the top ten hold 2.3%. This clonotype was counted only a few times. What it recognizes is unknown. Sample time point: pre-sensitization, week 0. Treatment given: therapeutic diphenylcyclopropenone sensitization with weekly scalp DPC. Unseparated into fractions, whole blood served as the source from which total RNA was extracted.

The receptor was isolated from a woman in her thirties or forties with alopecia areata. Some clones in this sample may be carry-over from other donors' samples. This chain joins TRBV29-1 and TRBJ2-1; TRBD1 matches 8 bases. This sample comprised whole blood, obtained in connection with sensitization to the hapten diphenylcyclopropenone (DPC). The CDR3 DNA reads as TGCAGCGGGAGGGACAGGAGCTCCTACAATGAGCAGTTCTTC. This codes for CSGRDRSSYNEQFF.